This entry lists 19 T cell receptor beta chains sequenced from one sample in a study of cytotoxic CD8 clonotypes in ibrutinib-treated CLL. The repertoire was sequenced with immunoSEQ multiplex PCR; TCRdb's copy has only in-frame clones and lacks some. The sample lists under 150,000 clones; approximately 90% were seen once. The material sequenced was PBMCs, taken after 12 months of ibrutinib treatment. Receptors were obtained from a human donor with chronic lymphocytic leukemia.

The chain joins TRBV5-5 to TRBJ2-7; no clear D gene. CDR1 is SGHKS and CDR2 is YYEKEE in the germline V gene (reference sequence). There are 13 residues in the CDR3. Trimming stripped 4 bases from V and 0 bases from J, with 8 bases between. The CDR3 region is CASSQDISYEQYF. CDR3 in DNA: TGTGCCAGCAGCCAAGATATCTCCTACGAGCAGTACTTC.

The J gene is TRBJ2-3, the V gene TRBV28; 10 bases are shared with TRBD2. Losses at the gene ends were 6 bases for V and 2 bases for J; bases not matched to a gene: 11. CDR1 and CDR2 (germline): MDHEN, SYDVKM. There are 17 residues in the CDR3. The CDR3 bases are TGTGCCAGCAGCCCAAGTAAACTAGCGGGGTCCACAGATACGCAGTATTTT. The encoded protein is CASSPSKLAGSTDTQYF.

The genes are TRBV11-1 and TRBJ2-7; 9 positions agree with TRBD1. Trimming at V came to 4 bases and at J to 4 bases, leaving 5 bases not matched to a gene. The CDR3 is 14 amino acids. CDR1 and CDR2 (germline): SGHAT, FQDESV (reference sequence). CDR3 residues: CASSSEGTGYEQYF. The DNA of the CDR3 is TGTGCCAGCAGCTCCGAGGGGACAGGGTACGAGCAGTACTTC.

This chain links TRBV7-2 with TRBJ2-7, with D perhaps matching TRBD2 (6 bases). Germline CDR1 is SGHTA and CDR2 is FQGNSA. Trimming took 7 bases from V and 4 from J, leaving 17 bases between them. The CDR3 sequence is 14 residues long. CDR3 coding DNA: TGTGCCAGCACCTTCGCGGGGCCGATTTACGAGCAGTACTTC. This encodes CASTFAGPIYEQYF. The variable domain in full, completed from reference TRBV7-2 and TRBJ2-7, reads GAGVSQSPSNKVTEKGKDVELRCDPISGHTALYWYRQSLGQGLEFLIYFQGNSAPDKSGLPSDRFSAERTGGSVSTLTIQRTQQEDSAVYLCASTFAGPIYEQYFGPGTRLTVT.

This sequence joins TRBV4-2 and TRBJ2-7; D is uncertain. V lost 0 bases and J 7 bases, leaving 13 bases between the germline ends. The CDR3 has 14 residues. CDR1 LGHNA and CDR2 YNFKEQ come from the germline V gene. CDR3 loop: CASSQEPSLWEQYF. The CDR3 DNA reads as TGTGCCAGCAGCCAAGAGCCCAGCTTGTGGGAGCAGTACTTC.

V and J are TRBV4-2 and TRBJ2-1; D tentatively reads TRBD1 or TRBD2 (5 bases each). The CDR3 sequence is 17 residues long. CDR1 and CDR2 from the germline V gene are LGHNA and YNFKEQ. Trimming pared 0 bases from V and 0 bases from J, leaving 12 bases between. The CDR3 DNA reads TGTGCCAGCAGCCAAGAAGTTGGGACGAGCTCCTACAATGAGCAGTTCTTC. Its protein product is CASSQEVGTSSYNEQFF.

The rearrangement joins TRBV5-1 to TRBJ2-7; TRBD2 matches at 13 bases. J was trimmed by 3 bases and V by 4 bases; bases with no gene match: 7. CDR1 and CDR2 from the germline V gene are SGHRS and YFSETQ. The CDR3 contains 16 residues. This chain's CDR3 is CASSGTSGTSNYEQYF. Here the CDR3 DNA reads TGCGCCAGCAGCGGGACTAGCGGGACTTCAAACTACGAGCAGTACTTC.

This clone appeared a single time. This sequence joins TRBV19 and TRBJ2-3; 8 nucleotides match TRBD2. CDR1 LNHDA and CDR2 SQIVND come from the germline V gene (reference sequence). This CDR3 comprises 15 residues. Losses at the gene ends were 4 bases for V and 2 bases for J; bases not matched to a gene: 5. CDR3 amino acids: CASSTLAEFTDTQYF. CDR3 sequence (DNA): TGTGCCAGTAGTACACTAGCGGAGTTCACAGATACGCAGTATTTT. Full variable domain (outside the CDR3, taken from reference TRBV19 and TRBJ2-3): DGGITQSPKYLFRKEGQNVTLSCEQNLNHDAMYWYRQDPGQGLRLIYYSQIVNDFQKGDIAEGYSVSREKKESFPLTVTSAQKNPTAFYLCASSTLAEFTDTQYFGPGTRLTVL.

This clone was detected once. The V call is TRBV3-2, the J call TRBJ2-1; the DNA was not compared with TRBD2, the D call given in the table. TRBV3-2 is shown as a pseudogene. The CDR3 is made up of 9 amino acids. The CDR3 loop is CASLLEQFF. The DNA of the CDR3 is TGTGCCAGCCTTTTGGAGCAGTTCTTC.

V is TRBV6-6 and J is TRBJ1-2, with TRBD1 as a possible D gene (6 bases). V lost 2 bases to trimming and J lost 4 bases, with 8 bases between them. CDR3 length: 13 amino acids. Looked up from germline, CDR1 is MNHNY and CDR2 is SVGAGI (reference sequence). This CDR3 is CASSYRDTYGYTF. CDR3 coding DNA: TGTGCCAGCAGTTACCGGGACACCTATGGCTACACCTTC.

The J gene is TRBJ2-7, the V gene TRBV7-6, with 10 bases that match TRBD1. Germline CDR1 is SGHVS and CDR2 is FNYEAQ. V shed 6 bases, J shed 3 bases, and the junction held 11 bases outside the gene matches. The CDR3 length is 16 residues. This CDR3 is CASSLVTGTGVYEQYF. DNA of the CDR3: TGTGCCAGCAGTTTGGTAACCGGGACAGGGGTCTACGAGCAGTACTTC.

This clone was counted a few times. J is TRBJ2-5 and V is TRBV6-5; TRBD1 aligns across 8 bases. CDR1 and CDR2 from the germline V gene are MNHEY and SVGAGI. V lost 6 bases to trimming and J lost 3 bases; unmatched junction nucleotides: 6. The CDR3 loop spans 14 amino acids. In nucleotides, the CDR3 is TGTGCCAGCAGACTCGGACAGGGAAAAGAGACCCAGTACTTC. Amino acid sequence: CASRLGQGKETQYF.

The genes are TRBV11-2 and TRBJ2-7; 8 bases are a match to TRBD1. The germline CDR1 and CDR2 sequences are SGHAT and FQNNGV. The ends lost 7 bases at V and 2 bases at J; junction bases unmatched: 16. This CDR3 comprises 17 residues. This chain's CDR3 is CASTAMNQNRGTYEQYF. DNA of the CDR3: TGTGCCAGCACCGCAATGAACCAGAACAGGGGGACCTACGAGCAGTACTTC.

This sequence joins TRBV5-1 and TRBJ2-5; the D gene is possibly TRBD1 (5 bases). The closer fit of TRBJ2-7 to the DNA end suggests the J call may be wrong. This CDR3 is built from 13 residues. CDR1 and CDR2 (germline): SGHRS, YFSETQ. The CDR3 bases are TGCGCCAGCAGCCTGGACATCTACTACGAGCAGTACTTC. Protein: CASSLDIYYEQYF.

This sequence joins TRBV27 and TRBJ2-7; 11 nucleotides agree with TRBD2. This CDR3 is built from 16 residues. CDR1 is MNHEY and CDR2 is SMNVEV in the germline V gene (reference sequence). V lost 4 bases, J lost 2 bases, and 7 bases stayed unmatched. In nucleotides, the CDR3 is TGTGCCAGCAGTTCCCCTAGCGGGAGGCCCCCCTACGAGCAGTACTTC. Translating gives CASSSPSGRPPYEQYF.

J is TRBJ1-2 and V is TRBV28; D call uncertain. Germline lookup yields CDR1 MDHEN and CDR2 SYDVKM. The CDR3 has 12 amino acids. The V gene lost 8 bases and the J gene lost 4 bases, with 11 bases spanning the gap. CDR3 residues: CASSPSVYGYTF. The CDR3 DNA sequence: TGTGCCAGCTCGCCGTCGGTCTATGGCTACACCTTC.

V gene TRBV5-1 combines with J gene TRBJ2-7; 12 bases agree with TRBD2. CDR3 length equals 15 residues. Trimming took 6 bases from V and 3 from J; bases not matched to a gene: 7. CDR1 is SGHRS and CDR2 is YFSETQ in the germline V gene. The CDR3 loop reads CASTTSGRGNYEQYF. As DNA, the CDR3 is TGCGCCAGCACGACTAGCGGGAGAGGCAACTACGAGCAGTACTTC.

This chain links TRBV4-3 with TRBJ2-4, with 15 bases fitting TRBD2. This CDR3 is built from 22 residues. From germline, CDR1 is LGHNA and CDR2 YSLEER. V shed 3 bases and J 2 bases; nucleotides not matched to a gene: 17. The chain's CDR3 is CASSQGWARGLAGGPTKNIQYF. As DNA, the CDR3 is TGCGCCAGCAGCCAGGGGTGGGCCCGTGGACTAGCGGGAGGGCCGACCAAAAACATTCAGTACTTC.

The chain recombines TRBV19 with TRBJ1-2, with TRBD1 identical over 7 bases. Germline lookup yields CDR1 LNHDA and CDR2 SQIVND (reference sequence). This CDR3 comprises 16 residues. J gave up 4 bases and V 1 base, and 9 bases lay outside the gene matches. The CDR3 nucleotides are TGTGCCAGTAGTATAGCCCCTACAGGGGCCGGCTATGGCTACACCTTC. The encoded protein is CASSIAPTGAGYGYTF.